What follows are 13 T cell receptor beta chains derived from one specimen sequenced in a study of blood T cell repertoires in COVID-19. Data came from immunoSEQ multiplex PCR; TCRdb stores just in-frame clones and leaves some out. The data hold about 200,000 clones, with approximately 83% observed a single time. The sequenced material came from PBMCs or T cells enriched from blood (not recorded which). All receptors derive from a man between 40 and 49 years old who had recovered from COVID-19.

This rearrangement joins TRBV19 to TRBJ1-1, with TRBD1 matching 7 bases. The germline V gene has CDR1 LNHDA and CDR2 SQIVND (reference sequence). CDR3 length equals 15 residues. J gave up 0 bases and V 5 bases, and 6 bases lay outside the gene matches. The CDR3 coding sequence is TGTGCCAGTAGTCCTGGACAGGCTATGAACACTGAAGCTTTCTTT. It codes for CASSPGQAMNTEAFF.

The chain has TRBV7-2 and TRBJ1-2; D gene ambiguous. In germline, CDR1 is SGHTA, CDR2 FQGNSA. There are 12 residues in the CDR3. V shed 1 base and J shed 5 bases, with 5 bases lying between them. CDR3 coding DNA: TGTGCCAGCAGCTTAGAATCTTATGGCTACACCTTC. It translates to CASSLESYGYTF.

This chain joins TRBV27 and TRBJ1-2; 7 positions agree with TRBD1. From germline, CDR1 is MNHEY and CDR2 SMNVEV (reference sequence). V gave up 0 bases and J gave up 0 bases; unmatched junction bases: 4. CDR3 size: 16 residues. The CDR3 coding sequence is TGTGCCAGCAGTTTATCGACAGGGCGAGCTAACTATGGCTACACCTTC. Translation gives CASSLSTGRANYGYTF.

V gene TRBV6-5 combines with J gene TRBJ2-3, with a weak D call TRBD1 (5 bases). Trimming shortened V by 6 bases and J by 6 bases, and 7 bases separated the two germline ends. CDR1 is MNHEY, CDR2 SVGAGI, per germline. The CDR3 has 11 residues. The CDR3 DNA follows: TGTGCCAGCAGGGCAGGGGATACGCAGTATTTT. It codes for CASRAGDTQYF.

The J gene is TRBJ2-2, the V gene TRBV7-2; D is possibly TRBD1 (5 bases). The germline V gene encodes CDR1 SGHTA and CDR2 FQGNSA. The CDR3 runs 14 residues. V was shortened by 5 bases and J by 5 bases, with 12 bases between the two germline ends. The CDR3 region has the DNA TGTGCCAGCAGCCCAGGGTCCCCTACCGGGGAGCTGTTTTTT. Translating gives CASSPGSPTGELFF.

The chain is built from TRBV19 and TRBJ2-5; maybe TRBD1 (7 bases). The CDR3 is 14 amino acids. With 4 bases removed from V and 5 bases from J, the gap between germline ends came to 14 bases. CDR1 LNHDA and CDR2 SQIVND come from the germline V gene (reference sequence). The CDR3 sequence is CASSTGGGVETQYF. The CDR3 region has the DNA TGTGCCAGTAGTACTGGAGGGGGCGTCGAGACCCAGTACTTC.

This sequence joins TRBV2 and TRBJ2-7; TRBD2 agrees at 10 bases. V shed 6 bases, J shed 0 bases, and the junction held 2 bases outside the gene matches. The CDR3 runs 14 residues. CDR1 is SNHLY and CDR2 is FYNNEI in the germline V gene. CDR3 bases: TGTGCCAGCAGGCTAGCGGGGGACTCCTACGAGCAGTACTTC. Residues: CASRLAGDSYEQYF.

V and J are TRBV7-2 and TRBJ2-1, with 9 bases matching TRBD2. CDR3 length: 15 residues. Germline-derived CDR1 and CDR2 are SGHTA and FQGNSA. The J segment lost 1 base and the V segment lost 5 bases, leaving 3 bases of the junction unmatched. CDR3 in DNA: TGTGCCAGCAGCACAAGCGGGGGGTCCTACAATGAGCAGTTCTTC. Its protein is CASSTSGGSYNEQFF. Filled out from reference TRBV7-2 and TRBJ2-1, the complete variable domain reads GAGVSQSPSNKVTEKGKDVELRCDPISGHTALYWYRQSLGQGLEFLIYFQGNSAPDKSGLPSDRFSAERTGGSVSTLTIQRTQQEDSAVYLCASSTSGGSYNEQFFGPGTRLTVL.

This clone was seen more than once but under ten times. The chain joins TRBV5-1 to TRBJ1-2, with 10 nucleotides matching TRBD1. The V and J ends lost 3 bases and 4 bases, in that order; junction bases with no gene match: 9. The CDR3 contains 16 residues. The germline V gene encodes CDR1 SGHRS and CDR2 YFSETQ. The CDR3 DNA follows: TGCGCCAGCAGCTCGTACCGGGACAGGGGCCCCTATGGCTACACCTTC. It yields the protein CASSSYRDRGPYGYTF.

The rearrangement joins TRBV9 to TRBJ1-2; 7 nucleotides line up with TRBD1. The CDR3 extends over 16 amino acids. With 3 bases clipped from V and 2 bases from J, the junction kept 10 bases outside the gene matches. Germline V CDR1 and CDR2: SGDLS, YYNGEE. In DNA form, the CDR3 reads TGTGCCAGCAGCGCTGCGACAGGGTGGCCAAACTATGGCTACACCTTC. This encodes CASSAATGWPNYGYTF.

V is TRBV3-1 (or the pseudogene TRBV3-2) and J is TRBJ1-2; D might be TRBD1 (5 bases). Deletions cut 0 bases from V and 7 bases from J, with 18 bases between. The CDR3 is 16 residues long. Looked up from germline, CDR1 is LGHDT and CDR2 is YNNKEL (reference sequence). Written as DNA, the CDR3 is TGTGCCAGCAGCCAAGATCTGGTTTTTGGGGGGGGTGGCTACACCTTC. Protein sequence: CASSQDLVFGGGGYTF.

The rearrangement joins TRBV5-1 to TRBJ1-1; tentatively, D is TRBD1 (6 bases). V shed 4 bases and J shed 0 bases, with 13 bases lying between them. CDR1 is SGHRS and CDR2 is YFSETQ in the germline V gene. This CDR3 is 15 amino acids long. The CDR3 DNA reads as TGCGCCAGCAGCAAGAATGGACAGATGAACACTGAAGCTTTCTTT. As protein: CASSKNGQMNTEAFF. The variable domain in full, with the rest retrieved from reference TRBV5-1 and TRBJ1-1, is KAGVTQTPRYLIKTRGQQVTLSCSPISGHRSVSWYQQTPGQGLQFLFEYFSETQRNKGNFPGRFSGRQFSNSRSEMNVSTLELGDSALYLCASSKNGQMNTEAFFGQGTRLTVV.

The V and J genes are TRBV4-2 and TRBJ2-5; D might be TRBD2 (6 bases). The germline V gene has CDR1 LGHNA and CDR2 YNFKEQ. V gave up 1 base and J gave up 5 bases, with 14 bases separating them. This CDR3 spans 15 amino acids. In nucleotides, the CDR3 is TGTGCCAGCAGCCAAGGGAGGGGTATCGGTGAGACCCAGTACTTC. Its protein product is CASSQGRGIGETQYF.